This TCR beta chain was captured in a study of spatial heterogeneity in lung cancer. CDR1 is SEHNR, CDR2 FQNEAQ, per germline (reference sequence). The CDR3 is 16 amino acids. V was pared by 5 bases and J by 6 bases, with 9 bases of the junction left unmatched. Whole-study results and caveats: Follow-up blood showed ubiquitous expanded tumor TCRs less than blood at resection did.

This clonotype was detected many times. The target antigen is unknown. Time point here: sample taken at primary tumor resection. Whole RNA, isolated from tumor, nontumor lung or frozen PBMC, was sequenced without prior sorting. Donation came from 70 or so patients with untreated early-stage non-small cell lung cancer. TCR cDNA molecules each carried a unique molecular identifier. Using its own MiXCR run on the 5' RACE reads, TCRdb lists one record per CDR3 protein. Of approximately 90,000 distinct CDR3 sequences in the sample, 7.5% to 10% were seen once. The gene calls are TRBV7-9 and TRBJ2-1, with 11 positions matching TRBD2. The clonotype comes from a male donor with early-stage non-small cell lung cancer. The sequences come from PBMCs, collected at surgery. The CDR3 sequence is CASSLPPGTSGNEQFF. DNA of the CDR3: TGTGCCAGCAGCCTTCCTCCCGGGACTAGCGGCAATGAGCAGTTCTTC.